These T cell receptor beta chains were read from a single sample in a study of cytomegalovirus exposure and HLA in healthy donors. Sequencing was performed with immunoSEQ multiplex PCR; in TCRdb, only in-frame clones are kept and a portion is missing. The table includes some 110,000 clones, about 82% detected once. Sequencing input: PBMCs. The receptors originated from a man aged 50-60 years in good health and CMV-seronegative. Both conserved end residues are part of each CDR3. A D gene is named only where the DNA matches it firmly. Clone size is stated in some rows and not others, as once, few, many or a class when expanded.

clone_size	v_call	d_call	j_call	cdr3_nt	cdr3_aa
once	TRBV7-9	TRBD2	TRBJ2-5	TGTGCCAGCAGCTTACTAGCGGGGGTCCAAGAGACCCAGTACTTC	CASSLLAGVQETQYF
-	TRBV5-6	-	TRBJ1-4	TGTGCCAGCAGCTTCGGAGGGGCTAATGAAAAACTGTTTTTT	CASSFGGANEKLFF
few	TRBV5-1	TRBD2	TRBJ2-3	TGCGCCAGCAGCTCCCTAGCGGGGGCCCGCACAGATACGCAGTATTTT	CASSSLAGARTDTQYF
-	TRBV5-1	TRBD1	TRBJ2-7	TGCGCCAGCAGCAACGTACAGGGGTCCTCCTCCTACGAGCAGTACTTC	CASSNVQGSSSYEQYF
few	TRBV2	-	TRBJ2-1	TGTGCCAGCACCCTTGGAGATCTCCAAAACAATGAGCAGTTCTTC	CASTLGDLQNNEQFF
-	TRBV4-1	-	TRBJ2-7	TGCGCCAGCAGCCAGGATCAGGACTCCTACGAGCAGTACTTC	CASSQDQDSYEQYF
-	TRBV4-1	-	TRBJ1-1	TGCGCCAGCAGCCAAGATACGGTAGACACTGAAGCTTTCTTT	CASSQDTVDTEAFF
-	TRBV9	-	TRBJ1-1	TGTGCCAGCAGCGGTCGGGGGGGCGCCGCGAACACTGAAGCTTTCTTT	CASSGRGGAANTEAFF
-	TRBV28	TRBD1	TRBJ2-1	TGTGCCAGCAGTGGATTGGGACAGGGGCAGACCCACAATGAGCAGTTCTTC	CASSGLGQGQTHNEQFF
few	TRBV11-1	-	TRBJ2-6	TGTGCCAGCAGCTTAGAGTGGAGCTCTGGGGCCAACGTCCTGACTTTC	CASSLEWSSGANVLTF
-	TRBV7-3	TRBD2	TRBJ2-2	TGTGCCAGCAGCTCCGGACTAGCGGATACCGGGGAGCTGTTTTTT	CASSSGLADTGELFF
-	TRBV11-2	-	TRBJ1-4	TGTGCCAGCAGCGTGGGACACCCAGGAGCTGAAAAACTGTTTTTT	CASSVGHPGAEKLFF
-	TRBV6-1	TRBD1	TRBJ1-2	TGTGCCAGCAGTGAAGGGACAGGGGGCATTCTGAAGGGCTACACCTTC	CASSEGTGGILKGYTF
-	TRBV5-4	-	TRBJ2-7	TGTGCCAGCAGCGTCGAAACCCTAGCTCTTAGCTCCTACGAGCAGTACTTC	CASSVETLALSSYEQYF
few	TRBV23-1	TRBD1	TRBJ1-1	TGCGCCAGCAGTCAATCGGGGGAACAGGGGGGTAGGATGAACACTGAAGCTTTCTTT	CASSQSGEQGGRMNTEAFF
-	TRBV2	TRBD1	TRBJ2-1	TGTGCCAGCAGGTTGGACAGGGAAACCTACAATGAGCAGTTCTTC	CASRLDRETYNEQFF
-	TRBV5-6	-	TRBJ2-5	TGTGCCAGCAGCTTGGCCTGGAGGGAGACCCAGTACTTC	CASSLAWRETQYF
-	TRBV9	TRBD2	TRBJ2-3	TGTGCCAGCAGCGCCCAACTTTCTAGCGGGGGGGCGTTAGGTACAGATACGCAGTATTTT	CASSAQLSSGGALGTDTQYF